This entry features one T cell receptor (beta chain) sequence. Its antigen remains unknown. The germline V gene encodes CDR1 SGHTA and CDR2 FQGNSA. V lost 5 bases to trimming and J lost 8 bases, with 9 bases between them. This CDR3 spans 12 amino acids. This record belongs to a study of T cells in Graves' hyperthyroidism and ophthalmopathy. Ophthalmopathy patients had moderate-to-severe active disease, CAS ≥3, NOSPECS ≥4, and disease duration under 3 months. The study excluded patients with uncontrolled infection, other autoimmune disease, pregnancy or lactation. Diagnoses were made from clinical symptoms, serum measures (thyroxine and TRAb), thyroid ultrasound and orbital computed tomography. Regions amplified from RNA transcripts were the TCR beta CDR3 regions. The HTBI primer set drove a first-round RT-PCR of the TCR CDR3. TCRdb reanalysed the multiplex PCR reads using MiXCR and keeps one entry per CDR3 protein. The sample gives hundreds of thousands of distinct CDR3 sequences, under 15% of which show up once; roughly 4.3% is in the top ten.

Findings of the study overall: Blood also contained most expanded thyroid clonotypes above 0.001.

The genes are TRBV7-2 and TRBJ2-2; D unresolved. This clonotype was obtained from a middle-aged woman with Graves' ophthalmopathy. Sample: blood. The CDR3 bases are TGTGCCAGCAGCGAAGTATTGGGGGAGCTGTTTTTT. Protein: CASSEVLGELFF.